Listed below are T cell receptor beta chains from one sample, sequenced in a study of T cell repertoires in cytomegalovirus infection. One entry per CDR3 protein, called by TCRdb with MiXCR from the reads. The table shows 90,000 to 130,000 distinct CDR3 sequences, with about 9.5% occurring only once. Which antigens these TCRs recognize remains unknown. The sequenced sample consisted of PBMCs, sequenced either directly or after in vitro stimulation (not recorded which). These receptors were collected from a human donor in good health (CMV status not recorded). Some clones in this sample may be carry-over from other donors' samples. The CDR3 runs from the conserved cysteine through the conserved F or W. D genes are given only for firm matches. Some rows mark clone size as missing; the rest say once, few, many or name a class of expanded clone.

j_call | clone_size | d_call | v_call | cdr3_aa | cdr3_nt
TRBJ2-4 | many | TRBD2 | TRBV5-6 | CASSGGLAGGPAQYF | TGTGCCAGCAGCGGGGGACTAGCGGGAGGCCCAGCGCAGTACTTC
TRBJ2-7 | many | . | TRBV18 | CASSPTLYEQYF | TGTGCCAGCTCACCAACACTGTACGAGCAGTACTTC
TRBJ1-4 | . | . | TRBV27 | CASASVEKLFF | TGTGCCAGCGCCTCCGTTGAAAAACTGTTTTTT
TRBJ2-1 | many | TRBD2 | TRBV5-5 | CASSRLAGSSYNEQFF | TGTGCCAGCAGCCGACTAGCGGGAAGCTCCTACAATGAGCAGTTCTTC
TRBJ2-7 | many | TRBD2 | TRBV20-1 | CSAERTSGRAEQYF | TGCAGTGCCGAACGGACTAGCGGGAGGGCCGAGCAGTACTTC
TRBJ2-3 | many | TRBD2 | TRBV12-3/TRBV12-4 | CASASGPRGTDTQYF | TGTGCCAGCGCTAGCGGACCTAGGGGTACAGATACGCAGTATTTT
TRBJ1-5 | . | TRBD1 | TRBV19 | CASTGTGATQPQHF | TGTGCCAGCACCGGGACAGGGGCGACTCAGCCCCAGCATTTT
TRBJ1-1 | many | . | TRBV5-1 | CASSPQPSQAGTEAFF | TGCGCCAGCAGCCCTCAGCCTTCTCAGGCGGGCACTGAAGCTTTCTTT
TRBJ1-2 | many | TRBD1 | TRBV28 | CASSHRMTGDPGYTF | TGTGCCAGCAGCCACCGAATGACAGGGGACCCTGGCTACACCTTC
TRBJ1-1 | many | TRBD1 | TRBV7-2 | CASSLGPRGQGMNTEAFF | TGTGCCAGCAGCTTAGGGCCTCGCGGACAGGGGATGAACACTGAAGCTTTCTTT
TRBJ2-7 | few | . | TRBV7-2 | CASSLVDGWDEQYF | TGTGCCAGCAGCTTAGTGGACGGTTGGGACGAGCAGTACTTC
TRBJ2-3 | . | . | TRBV27 | CASSLSISTDTQYF | TGTGCCAGCAGTTTATCGATTAGCACAGATACGCAGTATTTT
TRBJ2-1 | . | . | TRBV2 | CATQWDNNNEQFF | TGTGCCACTCAATGGGACAACAACAATGAGCAGTTCTTC
TRBJ2-1 | many | . | TRBV12-3/TRBV12-4 | CASSPSRSEQFF | TGTGCCAGCAGTCCTTCGAGGAGTGAGCAGTTCTTC
TRBJ1-5 | few | . | TRBV6-1 | CASSRNSNQPQHF | TGTGCCAGCAGTAGAAACAGCAATCAGCCCCAGCATTTT
TRBJ2-6 | few | . | TRBV4-1 | CASSQDNRGANVLTF | TGCGCCAGCAGCCAAGATAATCGGGGGGCCAACGTCCTGACTTTC
TRBJ2-7 | few | TRBD1 | TRBV6-5 | CASRLRTGGLHEQYF | TGTGCCAGTAGACTCCGGACAGGGGGCTTACACGAGCAGTACTTC
TRBJ1-1 | many | . | TRBV27 | CASSLLGGLTEAFF | TGTGCCAGCAGTTTATTGGGTGGACTCACTGAAGCTTTCTTT
TRBJ2-5 | few | . | TRBV3-1 | CASSQYLSWTQYF | TGTGCCAGCAGCCAATATTTGAGTTGGACCCAGTACTTC
TRBJ2-5 | few | . | TRBV6-5 | CASSNRYQETQYF | TGTGCCAGCTCCAACAGGTACCAAGAGACCCAGTACTTC
TRBJ1-4 | many | TRBD1 | TRBV7-2 | CASSQRGPANEKLFF | TGTGCCAGCAGCCAGAGGGGGCCAGCTAATGAAAAACTGTTTTTT
TRBJ2-1 | few | . | TRBV28 | CASRKGLSSYNEQFF | TGTGCCAGCAGAAAGGGCCTCAGCTCCTACAATGAGCAGTTCTTC
TRBJ2-1 | many | . | TRBV19 | CASSRYGHLNSLRVGEQFF | TGTGCCAGTAGTAGGTATGGACACCTGAATTCTCTGAGAGTGGGTGAGCAGTTCTTC
TRBJ2-1 | many | TRBD1 | TRBV10-3 | CAISGPGQGYNEQFF | TGTGCCATCAGTGGGCCGGGACAGGGATACAATGAGCAGTTCTTC
TRBJ2-1 | few | . | TRBV12-3/TRBV12-4 | CASRGMQEQFF | TGTGCCAGCAGGGGTATGCAAGAGCAGTTCTTC
TRBJ1-2 | . | TRBD1 | TRBV29-1 | CSVDGTGGPGYTF | TGCAGCGTTGATGGTACAGGGGGCCCTGGCTACACCTTC
TRBJ2-1 | medium-sized | . | TRBV19 | CASSSRPPGYNEQFF | TGTGCCAGTAGTTCACGGCCACCGGGGTACAATGAGCAGTTCTTC
TRBJ1-5 | many | . | TRBV12-3/TRBV12-4 | CASSQGFGPQHF | TGTGCCAGCAGCCAGGGGTTTGGGCCCCAGCATTTT
TRBJ1-4 | few | . | TRBV5-8 | CASSSTGPNEKLFF | TGTGCCAGCAGCTCTACGGGACCGAATGAAAAACTGTTTTTT
TRBJ2-1 | . | TRBD2 | TRBV7-4 | CASSGPGLAGHNEQFF | TGTGCCAGCAGCGGCCCGGGACTAGCGGGGCACAATGAGCAGTTCTTC
TRBJ2-7 | . | TRBD2 | TRBV5-4 | CASSSPSGTYEQYF | TGTGCCAGCAGCTCTCCTAGCGGGACTTACGAGCAGTACTTC
TRBJ1-1 | many | TRBD1 | TRBV5-1 | CASSEGTALNTEAFF | TGCGCCAGCAGCGAAGGGACAGCCCTTAACACTGAAGCTTTCTTT
TRBJ2-4 | many | . | TRBV7-2 | CASSFSLGDIQYF | TGTGCCAGCAGCTTTTCGCTGGGTGACATTCAGTACTTC
TRBJ2-4 | many | . | TRBV6-2/TRBV6-3 | CASSYSEQSLNIQYF | TGTGCCAGCAGTTACTCAGAACAGAGCCTAAACATTCAGTACTTC
TRBJ1-5 | many | TRBD1 | TRBV12-3/TRBV12-4 | CASTPGDRGRPQHF | TGTGCCAGCACCCCAGGGGACAGGGGACGGCCCCAGCATTTT
TRBJ2-1 | many | . | TRBV7-2 | CASSTGPGQNNEQFF | TGTGCCAGCAGCACGGGACCTGGGCAAAACAATGAGCAGTTCTTC
TRBJ2-2 | . | TRBD2 | TRBV4-2 | CASSQDLAGGAGELFF | TGTGCCAGCAGCCAAGATCTAGCGGGAGGCGCCGGGGAGCTGTTTTTT
TRBJ1-4 | . | . | TRBV4-3 | CASSPRAGTNEKLFF | TGCGCCAGCAGCCCCCGCGCGGGTACCAATGAAAAACTGTTTTTT
TRBJ2-3 | few | . | TRBV7-2 | CASSQGLYTDTQYF | TGTGCCAGCAGCCAGGGACTTTACACAGATACGCAGTATTTT
TRBJ2-2 | . | . | TRBV6-4 | CASSQNPTRTGELFF | TGTGCCAGCAGTCAGAACCCGACTCGCACCGGGGAGCTGTTTTTT
TRBJ2-5 | few | . | TRBV10-2 | CASSEVEGTQYF | TGCGCCAGCAGTGAGGTGGAAGGGACCCAGTACTTC